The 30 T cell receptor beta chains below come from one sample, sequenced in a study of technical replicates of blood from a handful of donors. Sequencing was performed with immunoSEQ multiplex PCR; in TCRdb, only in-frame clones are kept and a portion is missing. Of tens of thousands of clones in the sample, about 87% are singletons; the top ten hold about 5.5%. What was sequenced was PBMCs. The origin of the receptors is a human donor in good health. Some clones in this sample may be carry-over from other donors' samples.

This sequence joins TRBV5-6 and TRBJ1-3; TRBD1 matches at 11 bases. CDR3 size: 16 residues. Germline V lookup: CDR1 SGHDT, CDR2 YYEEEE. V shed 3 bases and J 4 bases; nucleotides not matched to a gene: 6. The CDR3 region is CASSYWDRGSGNTIYF. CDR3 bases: TGTGCCAGCAGCTACTGGGACAGGGGGTCGGGAAACACCATATATTTT.

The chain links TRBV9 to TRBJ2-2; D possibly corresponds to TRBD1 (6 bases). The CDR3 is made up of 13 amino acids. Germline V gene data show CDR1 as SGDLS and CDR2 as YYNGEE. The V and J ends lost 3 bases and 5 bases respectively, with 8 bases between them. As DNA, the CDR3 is TGTGCCAGCAGCGGGACAGAGACCGGGGAGCTGTTTTTT. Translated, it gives CASSGTETGELFF. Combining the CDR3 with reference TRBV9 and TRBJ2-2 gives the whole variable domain DSGVTQTPKHLITATGQRVTLRCSPRSGDLSVYWYQQSLDQGLQFLIQYYNGEERAKGNILERFSAQQFPDLHSELNLSSLELGDSALYFCASSGTETGELFFGEGSRLTVL.

This CDR3 is CASSLRGYSGGTPYEQYF. CDR3 nucleotide sequence: TGTGCCAGCAGTTTACGAGGGTATAGCGGGGGGACCCCCTACGAGCAGTACTTC. This chain joins TRBV27 and TRBJ2-7, with 10 nucleotides matching TRBD2. The CDR3 spans 18 residues. The germline V gene has CDR1 MNHEY and CDR2 SMNVEV (reference sequence). With V trimmed by 2 bases and J by 2 bases, 12 bases remained unmatched.

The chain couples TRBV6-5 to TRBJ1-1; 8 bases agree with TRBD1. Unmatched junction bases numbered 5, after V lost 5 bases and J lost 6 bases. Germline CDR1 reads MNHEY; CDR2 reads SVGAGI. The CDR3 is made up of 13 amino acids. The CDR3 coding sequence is TGTGCCAGCAGTCCCGCAGGGGGCGCTGAAGCTTTCTTT. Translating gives CASSPAGGAEAFF.

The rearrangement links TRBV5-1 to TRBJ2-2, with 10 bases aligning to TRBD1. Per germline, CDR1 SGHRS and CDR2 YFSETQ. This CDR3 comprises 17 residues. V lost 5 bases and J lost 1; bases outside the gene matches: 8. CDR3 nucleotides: TGCGCCAGCAGTTCCCCAAGGACAGGGGGGAACACCGGGGAGCTGTTTTTT. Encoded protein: CASSSPRTGGNTGELFF.

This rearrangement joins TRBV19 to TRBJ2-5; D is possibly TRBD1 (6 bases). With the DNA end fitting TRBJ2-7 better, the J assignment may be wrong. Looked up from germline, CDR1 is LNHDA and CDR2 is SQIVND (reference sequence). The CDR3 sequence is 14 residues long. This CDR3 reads CASSALSQGYEQYF. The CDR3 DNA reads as TGTGCCAGTAGTGCCTTAAGCCAGGGGTACGAGCAGTACTTC.

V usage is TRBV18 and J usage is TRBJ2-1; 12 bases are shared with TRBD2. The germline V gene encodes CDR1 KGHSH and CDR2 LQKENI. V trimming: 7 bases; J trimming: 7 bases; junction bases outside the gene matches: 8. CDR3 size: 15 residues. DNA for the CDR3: TGTGCCAGCTACCAGACTAGCGGGAGTGGGAATGAGCAGTTCTTC. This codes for CASYQTSGSGNEQFF.

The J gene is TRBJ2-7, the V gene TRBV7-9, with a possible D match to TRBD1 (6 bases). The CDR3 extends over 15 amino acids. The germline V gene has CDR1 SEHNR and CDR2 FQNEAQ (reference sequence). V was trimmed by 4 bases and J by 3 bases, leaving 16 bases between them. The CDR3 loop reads CASSSATGPLYEQYF. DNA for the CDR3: TGTGCCAGCAGCTCCGCGACAGGCCCACTCTACGAGCAGTACTTC.

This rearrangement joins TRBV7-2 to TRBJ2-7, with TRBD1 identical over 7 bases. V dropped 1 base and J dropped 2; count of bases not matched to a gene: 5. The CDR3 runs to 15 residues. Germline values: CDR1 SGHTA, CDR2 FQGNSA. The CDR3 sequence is CASSLEGTEPYEQYF. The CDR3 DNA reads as TGTGCCAGCAGCTTAGAAGGGACAGAACCCTACGAGCAGTACTTC.

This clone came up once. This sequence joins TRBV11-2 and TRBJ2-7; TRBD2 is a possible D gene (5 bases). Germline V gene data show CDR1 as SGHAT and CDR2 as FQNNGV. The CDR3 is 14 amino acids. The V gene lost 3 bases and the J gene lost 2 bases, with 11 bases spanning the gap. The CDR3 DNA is TGTGCCAGCAGCTTCTCTCAGGAGGCCTACGAGCAGTACTTC. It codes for CASSFSQEAYEQYF.

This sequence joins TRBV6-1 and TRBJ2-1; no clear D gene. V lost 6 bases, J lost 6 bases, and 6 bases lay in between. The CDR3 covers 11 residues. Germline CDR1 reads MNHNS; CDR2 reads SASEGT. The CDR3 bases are TGTGCCAGCAGCGGTCGCAATGAGCAGTTCTTC. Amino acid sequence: CASSGRNEQFF.

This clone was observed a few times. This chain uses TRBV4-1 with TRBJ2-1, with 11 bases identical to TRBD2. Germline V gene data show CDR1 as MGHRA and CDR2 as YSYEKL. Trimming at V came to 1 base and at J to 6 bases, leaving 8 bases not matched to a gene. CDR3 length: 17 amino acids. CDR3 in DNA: TGCGCCAGCAGCCAAGTAGACTTAGGACTAGCGGGCAATGAGCAGTTCTTC. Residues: CASSQVDLGLAGNEQFF.

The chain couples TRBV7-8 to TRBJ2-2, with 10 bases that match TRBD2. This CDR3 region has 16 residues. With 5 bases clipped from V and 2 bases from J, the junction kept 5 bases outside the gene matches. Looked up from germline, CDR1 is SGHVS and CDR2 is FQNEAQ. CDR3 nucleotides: TGTGCCAGCAGCATTCCTAGCGGGGGAAACACCGGGGAGCTGTTTTTT. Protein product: CASSIPSGGNTGELFF.

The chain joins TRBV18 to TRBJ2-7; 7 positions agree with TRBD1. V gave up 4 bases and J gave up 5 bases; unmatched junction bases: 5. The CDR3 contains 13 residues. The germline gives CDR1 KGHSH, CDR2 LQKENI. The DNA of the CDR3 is TGTGCCAGCTCACTCCGACAGGGCGACGAGCAGTACTTC. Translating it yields CASSLRQGDEQYF.

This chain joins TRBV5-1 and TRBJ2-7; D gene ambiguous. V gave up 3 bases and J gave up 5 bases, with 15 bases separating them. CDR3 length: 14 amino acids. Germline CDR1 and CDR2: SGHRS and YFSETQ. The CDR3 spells CASSSVRFAHEQYF. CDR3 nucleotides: TGCGCCAGCAGCTCGGTCAGGTTCGCCCACGAGCAGTACTTC.

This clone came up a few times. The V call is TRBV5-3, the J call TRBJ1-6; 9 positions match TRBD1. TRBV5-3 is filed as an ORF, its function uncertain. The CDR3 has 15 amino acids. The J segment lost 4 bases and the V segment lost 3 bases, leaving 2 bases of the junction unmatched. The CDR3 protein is CARSSGQGYNSPLHF. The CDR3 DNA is TGTGCCAGAAGCTCGGGACAGGGTTATAATTCACCCCTCCACTTT.

The CDR3 coding sequence is TGTGCCAGCAAACCGGGACTTGCGAACACCGGGGAGCTGTTTTTT. Translating it yields CASKPGLANTGELFF. The rearrangement links TRBV6-1 to TRBJ2-2; D might be TRBD2 (6 bases). V was clipped by 7 bases and J by 0 bases, with 12 bases between them. Germline V lookup: CDR1 MNHNS, CDR2 SASEGT. There are 15 residues in the CDR3.

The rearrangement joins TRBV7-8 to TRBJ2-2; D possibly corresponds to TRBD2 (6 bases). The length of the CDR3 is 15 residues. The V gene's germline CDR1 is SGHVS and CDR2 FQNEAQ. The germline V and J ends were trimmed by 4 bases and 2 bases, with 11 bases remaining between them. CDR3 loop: CASSSRDSNTGELFF. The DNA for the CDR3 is TGTGCCAGCAGCTCACGGGACTCAAACACCGGGGAGCTGTTTTTT.

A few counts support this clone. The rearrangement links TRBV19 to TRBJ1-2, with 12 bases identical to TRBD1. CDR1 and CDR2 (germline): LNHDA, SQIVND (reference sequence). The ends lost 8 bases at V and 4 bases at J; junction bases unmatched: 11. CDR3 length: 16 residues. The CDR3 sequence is CASQNYGTGGSYGYTF. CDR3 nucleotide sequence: TGTGCCAGTCAGAATTACGGGACAGGGGGCAGCTATGGCTACACCTTC. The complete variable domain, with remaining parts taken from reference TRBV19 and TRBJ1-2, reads DGGITQSPKYLFRKEGQNVTLSCEQNLNHDAMYWYRQDPGQGLRLIYYSQIVNDFQKGDIAEGYSVSREKKESFPLTVTSAQKNPTAFYLCASQNYGTGGSYGYTFGSGTRLTVV.

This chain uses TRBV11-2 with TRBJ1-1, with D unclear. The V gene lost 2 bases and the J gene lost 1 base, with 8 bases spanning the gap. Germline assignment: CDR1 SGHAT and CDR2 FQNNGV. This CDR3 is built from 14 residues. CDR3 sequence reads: CASSLIRRNTEAFF. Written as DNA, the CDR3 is TGTGCCAGCAGCTTAATCCGGAGGAACACTGAAGCTTTCTTT. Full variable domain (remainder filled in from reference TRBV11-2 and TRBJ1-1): EAGVAQSPRYKIIEKRQSVAFWCNPISGHATLYWYQQILGQGPKLLIQFQNNGVVDDSQLPKDRFSAERLKGVDSTLKIQPAKLEDSAVYLCASSLIRRNTEAFFGQGTRLTVV.

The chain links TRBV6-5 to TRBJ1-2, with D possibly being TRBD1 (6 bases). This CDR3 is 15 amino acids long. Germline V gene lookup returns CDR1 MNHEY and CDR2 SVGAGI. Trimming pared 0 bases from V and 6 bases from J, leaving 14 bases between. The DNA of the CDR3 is TGTGCCAGCAGTTACTCATCCAGGGGCGTCGATGGCTACACCTTC. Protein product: CASSYSSRGVDGYTF.

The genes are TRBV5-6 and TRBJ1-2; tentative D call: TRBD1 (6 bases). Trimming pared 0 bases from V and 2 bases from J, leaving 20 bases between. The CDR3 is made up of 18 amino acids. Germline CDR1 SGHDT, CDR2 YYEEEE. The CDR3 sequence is CASSLGAGRGPENYGYTF. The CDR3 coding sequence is TGTGCCAGCAGCTTGGGGGCGGGCAGGGGCCCTGAGAACTATGGCTACACCTTC.

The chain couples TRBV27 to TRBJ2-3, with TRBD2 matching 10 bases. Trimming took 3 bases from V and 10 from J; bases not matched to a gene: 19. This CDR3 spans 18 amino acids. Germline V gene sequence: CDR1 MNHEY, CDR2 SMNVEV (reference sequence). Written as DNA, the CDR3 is TGTGCCAGCAGTTTTTCCTCAGGTAGCGGGAGGCCCGCCTTGGCGCAGTATTTT. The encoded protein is CASSFSSGSGRPALAQYF.

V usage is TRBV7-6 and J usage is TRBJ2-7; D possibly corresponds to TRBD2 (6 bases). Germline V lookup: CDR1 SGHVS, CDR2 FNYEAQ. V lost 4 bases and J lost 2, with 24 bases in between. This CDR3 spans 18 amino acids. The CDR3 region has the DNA TGTGCCAGCAGCTCATCTCCTAGGGAGGTCAATAACCCCTACGAGCAGTACTTC. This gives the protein CASSSSPREVNNPYEQYF.

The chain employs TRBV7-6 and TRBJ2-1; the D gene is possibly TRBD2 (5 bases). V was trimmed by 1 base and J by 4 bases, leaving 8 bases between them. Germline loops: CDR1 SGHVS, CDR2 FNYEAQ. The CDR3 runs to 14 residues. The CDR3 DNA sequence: TGTGCCAGCAGCTTAGGCGGGCGATACAATGAGCAGTTCTTC. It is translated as CASSLGGRYNEQFF.

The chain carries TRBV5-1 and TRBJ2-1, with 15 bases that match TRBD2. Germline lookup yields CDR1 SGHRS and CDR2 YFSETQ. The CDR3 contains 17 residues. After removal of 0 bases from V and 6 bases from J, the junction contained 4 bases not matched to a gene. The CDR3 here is CASSLEGTSGRSNEQFF. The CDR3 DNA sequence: TGCGCCAGCAGCTTGGAGGGGACTAGCGGGAGGAGCAATGAGCAGTTCTTC.

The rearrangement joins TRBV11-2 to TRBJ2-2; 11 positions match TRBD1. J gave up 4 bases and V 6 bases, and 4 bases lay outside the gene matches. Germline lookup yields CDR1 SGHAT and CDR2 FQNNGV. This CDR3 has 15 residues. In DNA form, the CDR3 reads TGTGCCAGCAGTACCGGGACAGGGGGCACCGGGGAGCTGTTTTTT. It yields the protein CASSTGTGGTGELFF.

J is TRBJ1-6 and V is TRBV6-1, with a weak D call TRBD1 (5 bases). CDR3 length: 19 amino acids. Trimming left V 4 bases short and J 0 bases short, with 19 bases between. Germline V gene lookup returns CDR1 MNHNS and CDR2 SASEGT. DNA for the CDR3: TGTGCCAGCAGTGTCCCGCGGGGAGGGGAGAGCTCCTATAATTCACCCCTCCACTTT. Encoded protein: CASSVPRGGESSYNSPLHF.

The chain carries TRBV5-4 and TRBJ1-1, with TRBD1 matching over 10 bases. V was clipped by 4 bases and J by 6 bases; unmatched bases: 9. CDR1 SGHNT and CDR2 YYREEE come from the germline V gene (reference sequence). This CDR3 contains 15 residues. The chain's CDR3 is CASSHGMGQGPEAFF. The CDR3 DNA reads TGTGCCAGCAGCCACGGCATGGGACAGGGGCCTGAAGCTTTCTTT.

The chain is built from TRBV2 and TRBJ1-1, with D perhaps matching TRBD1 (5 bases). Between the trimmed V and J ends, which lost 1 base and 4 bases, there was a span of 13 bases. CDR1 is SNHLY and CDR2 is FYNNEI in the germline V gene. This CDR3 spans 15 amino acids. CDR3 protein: CASSEGWGAVTEAFF. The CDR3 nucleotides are TGTGCCAGCAGTGAAGGGTGGGGCGCGGTCACTGAAGCTTTCTTT.